Each of the 31 T cell receptor beta chains below was sequenced from the same sample in a study of blood T cells in healthy people across ages. Together with a sample-barcoded 5' primer, a J-beta primer mix was included in a second PCR lasting about 7 to 12 cycles. TCRdb reanalysed the 5' RACE reads using MiXCR and keeps one entry per CDR3 protein. The sample lists about 1.6 million distinct CDR3 sequences, about 32% occurring once. Sequencing was done on a sample of blood. These TCRs come from a woman aged 25 to 39 in good health.

This clonotype was counted a few times. The chain recombines TRBV7-9 with TRBJ2-5; 11 bases are a match to TRBD2. The V gene's germline CDR1 is SEHNR and CDR2 FQNEAQ (reference sequence). Trimming removed 5 bases from V and 5 bases from J; junction bases left unmatched: 16. The CDR3 is 18 residues long. DNA for the CDR3: TGTGCCAGCAGCCCGCTCCTAGCGGGAGGACGATATGGGGAGACCCAGTACTTC. Translating gives CASSPLLAGGRYGETQYF. Combining the CDR3 with reference TRBV7-9 and TRBJ2-5 gives the whole variable domain DTGVSQNPRHKITKRGQNVTFRCDPISEHNRLYWYRQTLGQGPEFLTYFQNEAQLEKSRLLSDRFSAERPKGSFSTLEIQRTEQGDSAMYLCASSPLLAGGRYGETQYFGPGTRLLVL.

Details on this clonotype: The junction differs from germline at one of its ends, possibly a read error. V is TRBV3-1 and J is TRBJ2-1; D could derive from TRBD1 or TRBD2 (5 bases each). This CDR3 is 16 amino acids long. Germline CDR1 reads LGHDT; CDR2 reads YNNKEL (reference sequence). CDR3: CACSQRIVGPGNEQFF. Written as DNA, the CDR3 is TGTGCCTGCAGCCAACGTATTGTGGGGCCGGGGAATGAGCAGTTCTTC.

The rearrangement links TRBV5-1 to TRBJ1-1; TRBD1 matches at 8 bases. V was clipped by 4 bases and J by 1 base; unmatched bases: 12. The CDR3 contains 17 residues. Germline values: CDR1 SGHRS, CDR2 YFSETQ. The DNA for the CDR3 is TGCGCCAGCAGCCTGACCGGGACAGGTTCATCGAACACTGAAGCTTTCTTT. Translated: CASSLTGTGSSNTEAFF.

J is TRBJ2-7 and V is TRBV2; D tentatively fits TRBD1 or TRBD2 (5 bases each). Trimming removed 6 bases from V and 3 bases from J, with 21 bases in between. Germline V gene sequence: CDR1 SNHLY, CDR2 FYNNEI. There are 16 residues in the CDR3. The CDR3 reads CASSPGAAGLSYEQYF. DNA for the CDR3: TGTGCCAGCAGCCCCGGGGCAGCAGGGTTGAGCTACGAGCAGTACTTC.

In its sample, this clonotype was seen a few times. V and J are TRBV7-9 and TRBJ2-1; 10 positions agree with TRBD2. This CDR3 contains 18 residues. CDR1 and CDR2 from the germline V gene are SEHNR and FQNEAQ (reference sequence). J was trimmed by 3 bases and V by 4 bases; bases with no gene match: 12. For the CDR3, the DNA is TGTGCCAGCAGCTCGACTATCACTAGCGGGATAAGCTACAATGAGCAGTTCTTC. Amino acids: CASSSTITSGISYNEQFF.

This clonotype was counted between two and nine times. This rearrangement joins TRBV6-1 to TRBJ2-7; 7 positions agree with TRBD2. The CDR3 is made up of 16 amino acids. V gave up 2 bases and J gave up 3 bases; unmatched junction bases: 10. Per germline, CDR1 MNHNS and CDR2 SASEGT. In DNA form, the CDR3 reads TGTGCCAGCAGTGAAACTGGCGGGAGAAGCGTCTACGAGCAGTACTTC. Its protein is CASSETGGRSVYEQYF.

The V gene is TRBV7-9, the J gene TRBJ2-7, with D maybe TRBD2 (7 bases). Germline assignment: CDR1 SEHNR and CDR2 FQNEAQ (reference sequence). There are 16 residues in the CDR3. V was shortened by 5 bases and J by 7 bases, with 24 bases between the two germline ends. The DNA of the CDR3 is TGTGCCAGCAGCGGGGGGGCTTTATCCGGTTACAATGAGCAGTACTTC. Its protein is CASSGGALSGYNEQYF.

The V call is TRBV7-9, the J call TRBJ2-3; possibly TRBD1 or TRBD2 for D (5 bases each). The length of the CDR3 is 16 residues. Between the trimmed V and J ends, which lost 3 bases and 3 bases, there was a span of 16 bases. Per germline, CDR1 SEHNR and CDR2 FQNEAQ (reference sequence). CDR3 protein: CASSFIGGHLTDTQYF. The CDR3 nucleotides are TGTGCCAGCAGCTTTATTGGGGGTCATTTGACAGATACGCAGTATTTT. The variable domain in full, with the rest retrieved from reference TRBV7-9 and TRBJ2-3, is DTGVSQNPRHKITKRGQNVTFRCDPISEHNRLYWYRQTLGQGPEFLTYFQNEAQLEKSRLLSDRFSAERPKGSFSTLEIQRTEQGDSAMYLCASSFIGGHLTDTQYFGPGTRLTVL.

The rearrangement uses TRBV12-3 or TRBV12-4 and TRBJ1-2; TRBD1 matches at 10 bases. J gave up 8 bases and V 5 bases, and 11 bases lay outside the gene matches. CDR3 size: 15 residues. The CDR3 protein is CASSLAGTGVQGYTF. The DNA for the CDR3 is TGTGCCAGCAGTCTTGCCGGGACAGGGGTTCAGGGCTACACCTTC.

CDR3 amino acids: CAISFAAGLFGQPQHF. DNA of the CDR3: TGTGCCATCAGTTTCGCGGCCGGCCTCTTCGGCCAGCCCCAGCATTTT. The V and J genes are TRBV10-3 and TRBJ1-5; D is undetermined. Germline CDR1 ENHRY, CDR2 SYGVKD. The ends were cut back, 5 bases at V and 7 bases at J, with 21 bases in the middle. The CDR3 loop spans 16 amino acids.

The table lists this clonotype with a few counts. The chain recombines TRBV5-5 with TRBJ2-5; tentatively, D is TRBD1 (5 bases). The CDR3 has 14 residues. Germline V gives CDR1 SGHKS, CDR2 YYEKEE (reference sequence). V was pared by 9 bases and J by 2 bases, with 17 bases between. This chain's CDR3 is CATQLWGRQETQYF. In DNA form, the CDR3 reads TGTGCCACCCAACTTTGGGGCCGACAAGAGACCCAGTACTTC.

The chain combines TRBV5-1 with TRBJ1-2; possibly TRBD1 for D (6 bases). The germline CDR1 and CDR2 sequences are SGHRS and YFSETQ. Trimming took 6 bases from V and 4 from J, leaving 13 bases between them. The CDR3 covers 13 residues. The CDR3 loop reads CASTTGPPYGYTF. The CDR3 bases are TGCGCCAGCACCACAGGGCCACCCTATGGCTACACCTTC.

The rearrangement joins TRBV20-1 to TRBJ2-5; 8 nucleotides agree with TRBD2. The J call may be incorrect, as the DNA end agrees better with TRBJ2-7. The CDR3 runs to 14 residues. Looked up from germline, CDR1 is DFQATT and CDR2 is SNEGSKA (reference sequence). CDR3 coding DNA: TGCAGTGCTAGAGTGGATAGCGGGGTCGACGAGCAGTACTTC. Its translation: CSARVDSGVDEQYF.

This clonotype was recorded once. V is TRBV27 and J is TRBJ1-6; weak D call: TRBD1 (6 bases). Trimming removed 6 bases from V and 9 bases from J, with 18 bases in between. This CDR3 has 15 amino acids. Germline V gene data show CDR1 as MNHEY and CDR2 as SMNVEV (reference sequence). CDR3 in amino acids: CASSLQRQGSSPLHF. The DNA of the CDR3 is TGTGCCAGCAGCCTACAGAGGCAGGGGAGTTCACCCCTCCACTTT.

V usage is TRBV15 and J usage is TRBJ2-3; 8 positions agree with TRBD2. V lost 3 bases and J lost 4; bases outside the gene matches: 6. Germline assignment: CDR1 LNHNV and CDR2 YYDKDF (reference sequence). This CDR3 spans 15 amino acids. DNA for the CDR3: TGTGCCACCAGCAGGGGAGCGGGAGTGTCAGATACGCAGTATTTT. This encodes CATSRGAGVSDTQYF.

This rearrangement joins TRBV3-1 to TRBJ2-3; 8 bases are shared with TRBD2. The length of the CDR3 is 13 residues. Germline CDR1 reads LGHDT; CDR2 reads YNNKEL (reference sequence). The V gene end was trimmed by 6 bases and the J gene end by 6 bases; junction bases not matched to a gene: 5. CDR3 coding DNA: TGTGCCAGCAGGTACACTAGCGGCGATACGCAGTATTTT. As protein: CASRYTSGDTQYF.

The V call is TRBV7-3, the J call TRBJ2-1; 7 positions agree with TRBD2. Germline CDR1 is SGHTA and CDR2 is FQGTGA. The CDR3 runs 16 residues. The V gene end was trimmed by 4 bases and the J gene end by 8 bases; junction bases not matched to a gene: 14. The CDR3 sequence: CASSSGHGEGGYEQFF. Written as DNA, the CDR3 is TGTGCCAGCAGCTCCGGGCACGGGGAGGGTGGCTATGAGCAGTTCTTC.

The rearrangement uses TRBV27 and TRBJ2-7, with D maybe TRBD2 (5 bases). There are 15 residues in the CDR3. The V end was cut by 3 bases, the J end by 3 bases, with 15 bases between. CDR1 is MNHEY, CDR2 SMNVEV, per germline (reference sequence). The CDR3 DNA reads TGTGCCAGCAGTTTGTCGGCAGGACTCGGCTACGAGCAGTACTTC. Protein sequence: CASSLSAGLGYEQYF.

The rearrangement links TRBV6-2 or TRBV6-3 to TRBJ2-7; perhaps TRBD1 as D (6 bases). CDR1 MNHEY and CDR2 SVGEGT come from the germline V gene. Trimming removed 4 bases at V and 5 bases at J, with 21 bases between. The length of the CDR3 is 16 residues. The chain's CDR3 is CASSFTQTGRRHEQYF. In nucleotides, the CDR3 is TGTGCCAGCAGTTTTACCCAGACAGGCCGGAGGCACGAGCAGTACTTC.

Many counts were recorded for this clonotype. The chain carries TRBV12-3 or TRBV12-4 and TRBJ2-7, with a weak D call TRBD1 (6 bases). Trimming left V 6 bases short and J 6 bases short, with 21 bases between. The CDR3 is 15 amino acids. The CDR3 DNA reads TGTGCCAGCAGGCTACAGGGCTCTAGCCTATTCGAGCAGTACTTC. Translating it yields CASRLQGSSLFEQYF.

This clonotype was seen more than once but under ten times. V gene TRBV3-1 combines with J gene TRBJ2-5, with 11 bases lining up with TRBD2. Trimming cost V 2 bases and J 3 bases; bases outside gene matches: 8. The CDR3 consists of 17 residues. Germline assignment: CDR1 LGHDT and CDR2 YNNKEL (reference sequence). The CDR3 bases are TGTGCCAGCAGCCAACGCACTAGCGGGGGAACTAAAGAGACCCAGTACTTC. Translation: CASSQRTSGGTKETQYF.

The rearrangement uses TRBV13 and TRBJ2-3; 7 positions match TRBD1. There are 16 residues in the CDR3. CDR1 PRHDT and CDR2 FYEKMQ come from the germline V gene (reference sequence). Losses at the gene ends were 5 bases for V and 1 base for J; bases not matched to a gene: 9. The CDR3 is CASSQVQGVGTDTQYF. CDR3 DNA sequence: TGTGCCAGCAGCCAGGTCCAGGGGGTAGGCACAGATACGCAGTATTTT.

This clonotype was counted between two and nine times. CDR3 nucleotides: TGCGCCAGCAGCTTGGGAAGTGGGGAGGCCTACGAGCAGTACTTC. This translates into CASSLGSGEAYEQYF. The J gene is TRBJ2-7, the V gene TRBV5-1, with D tentatively TRBD2 (6 bases). V lost 0 bases, J lost 2 bases, and 12 bases lay in between. The CDR3 sequence is 15 residues long. CDR1 SGHRS and CDR2 YFSETQ come from the germline V gene.

This rearrangement joins TRBV5-1 to TRBJ1-3; D unclear. With 0 bases removed from V and 3 bases from J, the gap between germline ends came to 7 bases. Germline-derived CDR1 and CDR2 are SGHRS and YFSETQ. The CDR3 contains 14 residues. The DNA of the CDR3 is TGCGCCAGCAGCTTGGGAGGCGATGGAAACACCATATATTTT. This gives the protein CASSLGGDGNTIYF.

This chain connects TRBV5-1 to TRBJ2-5; D perhaps matches TRBD1 (6 bases). Trimming removed 5 bases at V and 2 bases at J, with 13 bases between. Germline values: CDR1 SGHRS, CDR2 YFSETQ. The CDR3 is 14 amino acids. The CDR3 loop is CASSLDGTQETQYF. CDR3 in DNA: TGCGCCAGCAGTTTAGACGGGACACAAGAGACCCAGTACTTC.

The chain couples TRBV6-5 to TRBJ2-7; TRBD1 agrees at 10 bases. The J segment lost 4 bases and the V segment lost 2 bases, leaving 8 bases of the junction unmatched. The CDR3 runs to 16 residues. Germline loops: CDR1 MNHEY, CDR2 SVGAGI. The CDR3 sequence is CASSYAWGQGKYEQYF. The CDR3 nucleotides are TGTGCCAGCAGTTACGCCTGGGGACAGGGGAAGTACGAGCAGTACTTC.

The rearrangement joins TRBV5-1 to TRBJ2-1, with D maybe TRBD2 (8 bases). Germline CDR1 and CDR2: SGHRS and YFSETQ. The V gene lost 4 bases and the J gene lost 2 bases, with 19 bases spanning the gap. CDR3 size: 17 residues. The chain's CDR3 is CASSPGQSGRPYNEQFF. In DNA form, the CDR3 reads TGCGCCAGCAGCCCGGGACAGAGCGGGAGACCCTACAATGAGCAGTTCTTC.

This clonotype was seen only a few times. CDR3 DNA sequence: TGTGCCAGCGCTAGCCTTCCCGGAGATACGCAGTATTTT. Translation gives CASASLPGDTQYF. This chain uses TRBV6-4 with TRBJ2-3; tentative D call: TRBD2 (5 bases). From germline, CDR1 is MRHNA and CDR2 SNTAGT. The V end lost 8 bases, the J end lost 5 bases, and 14 bases lay between the germline ends. This CDR3 region has 13 residues.

This clonotype occurred once. Germline is not matched at one junction end, which may reflect a read error. This chain uses TRBV20-1 with TRBJ1-1; TRBD1 agrees at 10 bases. Per germline, CDR1 DFQATT and CDR2 SNEGSKA (reference sequence). The CDR3 has 15 residues. CDR3 coding DNA: TGCAGTGCTAGAAAGGGACAGGGGTCGGTAACTGAAGCCTTCTTT. Amino acids: CSARKGQGSVTEAFF.

This clonotype has just a few counts. The gene calls are TRBV12-3 or TRBV12-4 and TRBJ1-2; 8 bases agree with TRBD1. This CDR3 is 15 amino acids long. V dropped 5 bases and J dropped 6; count of bases not matched to a gene: 11. The chain's CDR3 is CASSPRQGRNDGYTF. Written as DNA, the CDR3 is TGTGCCAGCAGTCCCCGACAGGGGAGGAATGATGGCTACACCTTC.

The chain employs TRBV2 and TRBJ1-5; D uncertain. V lost 1 base and J lost 0, with 4 bases in between. There are 14 residues in the CDR3. Germline CDR1 reads SNHLY; CDR2 reads FYNNEI. For the CDR3, the DNA is TGTGCCAGCAGTGAAGGGCTTAGCAATCAGCCCCAGCATTTT. It codes for CASSEGLSNQPQHF.